This T cell receptor beta chain was recorded in a study of blood T cell repertoires in COVID-19. Data came from immunoSEQ multiplex PCR; TCRdb stores just in-frame clones and leaves some out. The sample gives about 150,000 clones, about 83% of which show up once; 5% to 7% is in the top ten. The CDR3 length is 16 residues. Germline loops: CDR1 SGHNT, CDR2 YENEEA. With 8 bases removed from V and 5 bases from J, the gap between germline ends came to 19 bases. The V gene is TRBV11-3, the J gene TRBJ1-6, with D hard to call. The source is a woman aged 45-60 years who had been exposed to COVID-19. The specimen sequenced was PBMCs or T cells enriched from blood (not recorded which). The CDR3 DNA reads TGTGCCAGCTTGGCTGGGAGTCCCTGGGATAATTCACCCCTCCACTTT. Protein sequence: CASLAGSPWDNSPLHF.